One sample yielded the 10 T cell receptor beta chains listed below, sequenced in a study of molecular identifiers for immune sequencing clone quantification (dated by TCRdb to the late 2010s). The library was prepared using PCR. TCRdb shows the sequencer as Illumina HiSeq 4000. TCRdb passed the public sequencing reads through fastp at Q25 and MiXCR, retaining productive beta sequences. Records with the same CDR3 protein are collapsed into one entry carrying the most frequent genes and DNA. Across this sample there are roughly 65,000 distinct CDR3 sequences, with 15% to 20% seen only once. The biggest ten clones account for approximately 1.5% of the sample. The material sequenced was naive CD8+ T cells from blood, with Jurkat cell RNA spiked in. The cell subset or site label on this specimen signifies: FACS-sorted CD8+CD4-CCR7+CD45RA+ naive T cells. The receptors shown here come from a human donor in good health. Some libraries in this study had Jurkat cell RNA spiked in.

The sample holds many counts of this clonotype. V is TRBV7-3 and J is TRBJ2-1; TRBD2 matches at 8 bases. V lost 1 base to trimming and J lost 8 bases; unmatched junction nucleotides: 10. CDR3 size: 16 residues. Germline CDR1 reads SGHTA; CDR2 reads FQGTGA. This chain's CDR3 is CASSLSGTRVVDEQFF. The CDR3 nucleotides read TGTGCCAGCAGCTTAAGTGGGACTAGAGTCGTCGATGAGCAGTTCTTC.

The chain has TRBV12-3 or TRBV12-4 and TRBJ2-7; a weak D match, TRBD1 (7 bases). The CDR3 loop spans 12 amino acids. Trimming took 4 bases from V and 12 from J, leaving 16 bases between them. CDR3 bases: TGTGCCAGCAGTTACGACAGGGCGGGGCGGTACTTC. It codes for CASSYDRAGRYF.

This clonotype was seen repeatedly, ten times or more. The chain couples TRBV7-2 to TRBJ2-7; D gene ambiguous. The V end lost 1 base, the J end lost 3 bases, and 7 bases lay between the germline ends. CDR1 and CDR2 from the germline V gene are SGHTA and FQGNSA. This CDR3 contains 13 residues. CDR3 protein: CASSLVPSYEQYF. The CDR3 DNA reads TGTGCCAGCAGCTTAGTTCCAAGCTACGAGCAGTACTTC.

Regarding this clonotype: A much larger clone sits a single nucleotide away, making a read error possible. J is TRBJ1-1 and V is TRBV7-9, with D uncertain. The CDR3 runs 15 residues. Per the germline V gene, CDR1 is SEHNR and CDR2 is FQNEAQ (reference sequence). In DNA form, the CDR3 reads TGTGCCAGCGGCTTTCCTTACAGTCTGAACACTGAAGCTTTCTTT. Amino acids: CASGFPYSLNTEAFF.

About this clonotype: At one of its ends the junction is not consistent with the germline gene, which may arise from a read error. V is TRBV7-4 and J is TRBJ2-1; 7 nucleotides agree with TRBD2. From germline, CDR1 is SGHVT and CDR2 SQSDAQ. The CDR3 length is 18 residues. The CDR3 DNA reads TGTGCCAGCAGCTCCCTCCGTCTCGGGAGGAGGGTATACAATAAGCAGTTCTTC. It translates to CASSSLRLGRRVYNKQFF.

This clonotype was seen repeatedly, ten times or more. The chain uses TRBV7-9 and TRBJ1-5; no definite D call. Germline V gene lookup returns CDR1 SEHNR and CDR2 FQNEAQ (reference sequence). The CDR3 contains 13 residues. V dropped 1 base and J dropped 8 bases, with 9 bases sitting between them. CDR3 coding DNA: TGTGCCAGCAGCTTAGAGGGATTGGAGCCCCAGCATTTT. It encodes CASSLEGLEPQHF.

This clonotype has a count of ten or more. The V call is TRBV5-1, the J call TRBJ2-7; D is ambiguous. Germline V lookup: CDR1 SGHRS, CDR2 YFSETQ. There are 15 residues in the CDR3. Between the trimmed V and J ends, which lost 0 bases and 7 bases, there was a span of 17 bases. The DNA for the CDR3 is TGCGCCAGCAGCTTGGTTGGGAAACAGCCGATTGAGCAGTACTTC. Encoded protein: CASSLVGKQPIEQYF. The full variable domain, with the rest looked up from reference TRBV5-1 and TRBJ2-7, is KAGVTQTPRYLIKTRGQQVTLSCSPISGHRSVSWYQQTPGQGLQFLFEYFSETQRNKGNFPGRFSGRQFSNSRSEMNVSTLELGDSALYLCASSLVGKQPIEQYFGPGTRLTVT.

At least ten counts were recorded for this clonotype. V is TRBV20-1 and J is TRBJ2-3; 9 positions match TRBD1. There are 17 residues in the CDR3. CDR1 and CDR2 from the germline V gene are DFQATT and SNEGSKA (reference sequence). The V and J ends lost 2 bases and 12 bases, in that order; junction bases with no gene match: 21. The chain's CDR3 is CSARPANRGRVSTHQYF. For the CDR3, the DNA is TGCAGTGCTAGACCGGCGAACAGGGGGCGAGTTTCCACGCACCAGTATTTT.

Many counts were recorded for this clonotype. CDR3: CSVMAGPTEAFF. The CDR3 DNA is TGCAGCGTTATGGCGGGGCCCACTGAAGCTTTCTTT. The rearrangement links TRBV29-1 to TRBJ1-1, with D possibly being TRBD1 (5 bases). The length of the CDR3 is 12 residues. V lost 5 bases and J 4 bases, leaving 11 bases between the germline ends. Per germline, CDR1 SQVTM and CDR2 ANQGSEA.

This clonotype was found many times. DNA of the CDR3: TGCGCCAGCAGCCAAGATCTAGCGGGAGTAGGGGCAGATACGCAGTATTTT. This gives the protein CASSQDLAGVGADTQYF. The gene calls are TRBV4-3 and TRBJ2-3, with TRBD2 matching over 10 bases. The CDR3 spans 17 residues. J was trimmed by 4 bases and V by 0 bases; bases with no gene match: 7. The germline gives CDR1 LGHNA, CDR2 YSLEER.